Below, one T cell receptor (beta chain) is given with its context. The sample is drawn from a study of control samples from healthy donors and cancer patients. Germline values: CDR1 SGHTS, CDR2 YDEGEE. This CDR3 has 16 residues. Trimming removed 3 bases from V and 0 bases from J, with 14 bases in between. Libraries were prepared by immunoSEQ multiplex PCR; TCRdb keeps only in-frame clonotypes and omits some of them. The sample shows approximately 89,000 clones, 85% to 90% of them seen only once. The V gene is TRBV5-8, the J gene TRBJ2-3; a possible D gene is TRBD1 (7 bases). The source of this sequence is a woman in her forties in good health. Material for sequencing was blood. CDR3 nucleotides: TGTGCCAGCAGCTGGAGGGGGACAGCTAGCACAGATACGCAGTATTTT. Its protein product is CASSWRGTASTDTQYF.